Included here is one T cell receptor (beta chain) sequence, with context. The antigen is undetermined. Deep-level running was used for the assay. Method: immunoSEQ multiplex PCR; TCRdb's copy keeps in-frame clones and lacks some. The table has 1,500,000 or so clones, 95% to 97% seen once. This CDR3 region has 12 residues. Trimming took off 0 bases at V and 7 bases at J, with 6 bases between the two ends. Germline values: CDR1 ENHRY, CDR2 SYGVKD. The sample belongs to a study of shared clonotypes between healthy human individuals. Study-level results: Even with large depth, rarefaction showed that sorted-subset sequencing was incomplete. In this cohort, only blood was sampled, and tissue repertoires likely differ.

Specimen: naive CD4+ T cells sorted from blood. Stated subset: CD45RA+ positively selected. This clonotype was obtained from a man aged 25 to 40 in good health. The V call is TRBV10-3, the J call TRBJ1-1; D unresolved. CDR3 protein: CAISESMGEAFF. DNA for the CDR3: TGTGCCATCAGTGAGTCTATGGGTGAAGCTTTCTTT.